This T cell receptor (beta chain) was profiled in a study of response to subunit inactivated influenza vaccine. Study-wide results and caveats: It was suggested by the authors that few new T cells are recruited by each seasonal influenza vaccination.

The CDR3 extends over 15 amino acids. V lost 5 bases and J lost 4, with 18 bases in between. The germline CDR1 and CDR2 sequences are SGHTA and FQGNSA. TCRdb ran MiXCR on the RT-PCR reads and lists one entry per CDR3 protein. The data show 500,000 to 600,000 distinct CDR3 sequences, 11% to 15% seen once. This clonotype showed up just a few times. The antigen is not known. This material consisted of PBMCs from blood, taken 11 to 12 days after vaccination. This TCR derives from a man aged 50 to 59 who received an inactivated influenza vaccine. The rearrangement joins TRBV7-2 to TRBJ2-7; TRBD1 might be the D (6 bases). CDR3 DNA: TGTGCCAGCAGCCAACAATGGCGGACAGCTTACGAGCAGTACTTC. Residues: CASSQQWRTAYEQYF.